Listed below are T cell receptor beta chains from one sample, sequenced in a study of CD8+ T cells in alopecia areata. The data were produced by immunoSEQ multiplex PCR, yet TCRdb's version contains in-frame clones alone and is incomplete. The sample has about 260,000 clones, 60% seen once. This material consisted of CD4+ T cells sorted from blood, taken around week 52, from a patient treated with tofacitinib. All receptors come from a human donor with alopecia areata. The conserved cysteine and the conserved F or W are not part of the CDR3 here.

j_gene | v_gene | CDR3aa
TRBJ1-2 | TRBV5-1 | ASSETPAGYGYT
TRBJ1-1 | TRBV19 | ASSRGAGNTEAF
TRBJ2-1 | TRBV30 | AWSGGTRLDEQF
TRBJ2-1 | TRBV5-1 | ASSRGPEDNEQF
TRBJ2-6 | TRBV5-6 | ASSFAVLGPGANVLT
TRBJ2-3 | TRBV29-1 | SVVHSTDTQY
TRBJ2-1 | TRBV29-1 | SVGGMTSYNEQF
TRBJ1-5 | TRBV7-2 | ASSRDRGGQPQH
TRBJ2-1 | TRBV5-1 | ASSLLASEQF
TRBJ2-1 | TRBV5-6 | ASSLRRGPQAYNEQF
TRBJ2-3 | TRBV9 | ASSLDPVGDTQY
TRBJ2-6 | TRBV4-3 | ASSQDTPGPRSGANVLT
TRBJ2-7 | TRBV28 | ASSFRLAVISYEQY
TRBJ1-5 | TRBV27 | ASSLRGNQPQH
TRBJ2-3 | TRBV29-1 | SSGTGQFPGTDTQY
TRBJ2-1 | TRBV10-3 | AISDQGQGRGNEQF
TRBJ2-2 | TRBV5-4 | ASGVLSGELF
TRBJ2-7 | TRBV4-2 | ASSQRKNERGISYEQY
TRBJ1-1 | TRBV30 | AWRGGPGEAF
TRBJ1-2 | TRBV4-1 | ASSPGQTSNYGYT
TRBJ2-3 | TRBV2 | ASSERQGQADTQY
TRBJ2-2 | TRBV6-1 | ASSVLAGDTGELF
TRBJ2-5 | TRBV7-9 | ASSGAPQETQY
TRBJ1-6 | TRBV6-6 | ASRRESSYNSPLH
TRBJ2-5 | TRBV30 | AWSRGTGQETQY
TRBJ2-3 | TRBV29-1 | SVEVGDRIGRRY
TRBJ1-6 | TRBV27 | ASRVLSSPLH
TRBJ2-3 | TRBV9 | ASSPRTSGGAGRDTQY
TRBJ2-7 | TRBV6-5 | ASSTRVGKPYEQY
TRBJ2-2 | TRBV4-2 | ASSPEGGRVTGELF
TRBJ2-3 | TRBV5-1 | ASSLGSGGFADTQY
TRBJ1-6 | TRBV30 | ACRGQGNSPLH
TRBJ1-4 | TRBV6-6 | ASSYGGGEKLF
TRBJ2-3 | TRBV29-1 | SASSGTGTDTQY
TRBJ2-7 | TRBV29-1 | SVEVETGDEQY
TRBJ2-7 | TRBV10-3 | AISTPDRFYEQY
TRBJ2-1 | TRBV10-3 | AISESDYNEQF
TRBJ2-5 | TRBV7-3 | ASSLTGGDETQY
TRBJ2-5 | TRBV18 | ASSPLRGSGQETQY
TRBJ2-3 | TRBV29-1 | SVESNRAAPDTQY
TRBJ2-7 | TRBV5-1 | ASSRSGQGADEQY
TRBJ2-5 | TRBV6-5 | ASSYSTWREETQY
TRBJ2-3 | TRBV13 | ASSPLAGRSTDTQY
TRBJ1-1 | TRBV2 | ASNRQGEDTEAF
TRBJ2-7 | TRBV29-1 | SVEGGREQY
TRBJ2-5 | TRBV5-4 | ASSLEGTRKTQY
TRBJ1-1 | TRBV29-1 | SVEEGAVNTEAF
TRBJ2-5 | TRBV30 | AWSVSVETQY
TRBJ1-5 | TRBV25-1 | ASSTTGSQPQH
TRBJ2-1 | TRBV7-9 | ASSLMIDSAEQF
TRBJ1-6 | TRBV25-1 | ASSGDRENSPLH
TRBJ1-1 | TRBV13 | ASSHTGRNTEAF
TRBJ2-3 | TRBV4-2 | ASSQDISPQY
TRBJ2-3 | TRBV5-6 | ASRTTSGGPSTDTQY